These 19 T cell receptor beta chains were sequenced from one sample in a study of cytomegalovirus exposure and HLA in healthy donors. The PCR used 60 Vbeta and 13 Jbeta primers. Sequencing was performed with immunoSEQ multiplex PCR; in TCRdb, only in-frame clones are kept and a portion is missing. The sample has 210,000 or so clones; about 85% are singletons. The sample taken for sequencing was PBMCs. These receptors originate from a girl aged 2 to 9 in good health and CMV-seronegative.

This sequence joins TRBV4-1 and TRBJ2-7, with D possibly TRBD1 on 5 matching bases. The CDR3 extends over 13 amino acids. Germline V gene sequence: CDR1 MGHRA, CDR2 YSYEKL. Trimming left V 2 bases short and J 6 bases short, with 11 bases between. The CDR3 loop is CASSQFRAGEQYF. The CDR3 DNA reads TGCGCCAGCAGCCAATTCAGGGCAGGCGAGCAGTACTTC.

This sequence joins TRBV25-1 and TRBJ1-1, with TRBD1 identical over 7 bases. With 7 bases clipped from V and 4 bases from J, the junction kept 15 bases outside the gene matches. The CDR3 has 16 residues. Germline CDR1 reads MGHDK; CDR2 reads SYGVNS. The CDR3 loop is CASISTGVRWGTEAFF. The CDR3 region has the DNA TGTGCCAGCATTTCTACAGGGGTAAGATGGGGCACTGAAGCTTTCTTT.

The chain links TRBV11-2 to TRBJ2-5, with 8 bases aligning to TRBD1. The CDR3 length is 14 residues. Germline-derived CDR1 and CDR2 are SGHAT and FQNNGV. V lost 2 bases to trimming and J lost 5 bases; unmatched junction nucleotides: 4. CDR3: CASSLTGGSETQYF. The CDR3 nucleotides read TGTGCCAGCAGCTTAACAGGGGGTTCGGAGACCCAGTACTTC.

The rearrangement uses TRBV6-1 and TRBJ1-1, with 8 bases aligning to TRBD1. The CDR3 totals 13 residues. Looked up from germline, CDR1 is MNHNS and CDR2 is SASEGT. V gave up 5 bases and J gave up 3 bases; unmatched junction bases: 2. CDR3 coding DNA: TGTGCCAGCAGTCGACAGGGGTACACTGAAGCTTTCTTT. It translates to CASSRQGYTEAFF.

This clone has more than one count but fewer than ten. V gene TRBV7-8 combines with J gene TRBJ2-3; maybe TRBD2 (6 bases). The CDR3 contains 16 residues. Trimming pared 1 base from V and 2 bases from J, leaving 13 bases between. CDR1 and CDR2 from the germline V gene are SGHVS and FQNEAQ. CDR3 coding DNA: TGTGCCAGCAGCTTAGACGGCGGGGTTAACACAGATACGCAGTATTTT. Amino acids: CASSLDGGVNTDTQYF. Filled out from reference TRBV7-8 and TRBJ2-3, the complete variable domain reads GAGVSQSPRYKVAKRGQDVALRCDPISGHVSLFWYQQALGQGPEFLTYFQNEAQLDKSGLPSDRFFAERPEGSVSTLKIQRTQQEDSAVYLCASSLDGGVNTDTQYFGPGTRLTVL.

This clone was seen only once. V usage is TRBV10-2 and J usage is TRBJ2-1, with 10 bases matching TRBD2. V was clipped by 0 bases and J by 5 bases; unmatched bases: 7. The length of the CDR3 is 17 residues. CDR1 and CDR2 (germline): WSHSY, SAAADI. CDR3: CASSESRLAGVHNEQFF. The CDR3 DNA reads TGCGCCAGCAGTGAGTCGAGGCTAGCGGGGGTCCACAATGAGCAGTTCTTC.

The chain links TRBV27 to TRBJ1-6; no definite D call. The CDR3 has 13 residues. V shed 3 bases and J shed 7 bases, with 7 bases lying between them. Germline V gene lookup returns CDR1 MNHEY and CDR2 SMNVEV (reference sequence). CDR3 sequence reads: CASSFSGNSPLHF. The CDR3 region has the DNA TGTGCCAGCAGTTTCTCAGGCAATTCACCCCTCCACTTT.

The rearrangement uses TRBV20-1 and TRBJ1-5; D is uncertain. Germline loops: CDR1 DFQATT, CDR2 SNEGSKA (reference sequence). The CDR3 sequence is 11 residues long. V was trimmed by 6 bases and J by 12 bases, leaving 15 bases between them. For the CDR3, the DNA is TGCAGTGCCACAAAAGAGTCGGGCCAGCATTTT. The encoded protein is CSATKESGQHF.

J is TRBJ1-2 and V is TRBV6-4; tentatively, D is TRBD1 (6 bases). The germline V and J ends were trimmed by 4 bases and 4 bases, with 7 bases remaining between them. The CDR3 is made up of 12 amino acids. Germline values: CDR1 MRHNA, CDR2 SNTAGT. The DNA of the CDR3 is TGTGCCAGCAGTGGGGACACCTATGGCTACACCTTC. It encodes CASSGDTYGYTF.

J is TRBJ2-7 and V is TRBV7-8; TRBD2 agrees at 8 bases. The trim removed 1 base at V and 7 bases at J, leaving 9 bases unmatched. The CDR3 has 15 residues. The germline CDR1 and CDR2 sequences are SGHVS and FQNEAQ. The DNA for the CDR3 is TGTGCCAGCAGCTTAGTGCGAGCGGGAGTACGGGAGCAGTACTTC. It specifies CASSLVRAGVREQYF.

This clone was seen a single time. The chain employs TRBV9 and TRBJ2-2; 9 nucleotides align to TRBD1. Trimming at V came to 4 bases and at J to 5 bases, leaving 9 bases not matched to a gene. The germline V gene encodes CDR1 SGDLS and CDR2 YYNGEE. The CDR3 consists of 16 residues. The DNA for the CDR3 is TGTGCCAGCAGCTTAACCGGGACAGGGATTACCGGGGAGCTGTTTTTT. Its protein product is CASSLTGTGITGELFF.

The rearrangement joins TRBV11-3 to TRBJ2-3; 15 bases fit TRBD2. With 0 bases clipped from V and 4 bases from J, the junction kept 11 bases outside the gene matches. CDR1 is SGHNT and CDR2 is YENEEA in the germline V gene. This CDR3 has 20 amino acids. CDR3 amino acids: CASSLDPWTSGRAGADTQYF. CDR3 coding DNA: TGTGCCAGCAGCTTAGACCCCTGGACTAGCGGGAGGGCGGGAGCAGATACGCAGTATTTT.

V and J are TRBV30 and TRBJ1-6; TRBD1 aligns across 10 bases. Germline lookup yields CDR1 GTSNPN and CDR2 SVGIG (reference sequence). Losses at the gene ends were 5 bases for V and 9 bases for J; bases not matched to a gene: 13. The CDR3 is 16 residues long. CDR3 loop: CAWSGTGVSSGSPLHF. The DNA for the CDR3 is TGTGCCTGGTCCGGGACAGGGGTGAGTTCGGGTTCACCCCTCCACTTT.

This clone was seen a few times. The chain is built from TRBV15 and TRBJ1-1, with a possible D match to TRBD1 (5 bases). V was cut by 0 bases and J by 0 bases, with 8 bases left in between. The CDR3 length is 15 residues. Germline assignment: CDR1 LNHNV and CDR2 YYDKDF (reference sequence). CDR3 DNA: TGTGCCACCAGCAGAGACGTGACAGTGAACACTGAAGCTTTCTTT. It yields the protein CATSRDVTVNTEAFF. The full variable domain, rest sourced from reference TRBV15 and TRBJ1-1, is DAMVIQNPRYQVTQFGKPVTLSCSQTLNHNVMYWYQQKSSQAPKLLFHYYDKDFNNEADTPDNFQSRRPNTSFCFLDIRSPGLGDTAMYLCATSRDVTVNTEAFFGQGTRLTVV.

This rearrangement joins TRBV5-1 to TRBJ1-2; D perhaps matches TRBD1 (6 bases). Trimming shortened V by 1 base and J by 6 bases, and 19 bases separated the two germline ends. The CDR3 totals 16 residues. Germline V CDR1 and CDR2: SGHRS, YFSETQ. DNA of the CDR3: TGCGCCAGCAGCTTGTTCCCCGGGGGGGCAGGGGATGGCTACACCTTC. It translates to CASSLFPGGAGDGYTF.

The V and J genes are TRBV7-7 and TRBJ2-3, with 10 bases lining up with TRBD2. CDR3 length equals 16 residues. Germline V CDR1 and CDR2: SSHAT, FNYEAQ (reference sequence). V lost 5 bases to trimming and J lost 1 base; unmatched junction nucleotides: 6. CDR3 region: CASSTSLAGGTDTQYF. The CDR3 region has the DNA TGTGCCAGCAGCACCTCTCTAGCGGGGGGCACAGATACGCAGTATTTT.

The chain links TRBV21-1 to TRBJ2-7; the D call TRBD1 from the table was never checked on the DNA. TRBV21-1 counts as a pseudogene. CDR3 length: 15 amino acids. The CDR3 DNA reads TGTGCCAGCAGCAAAATCACAGGGCCTTCCTACGAGCAGTACTTC. It codes for CASSKITGPSYEQYF.

The chain combines TRBV9 with TRBJ2-1, with TRBD2 matching over 8 bases. From germline, CDR1 is SGDLS and CDR2 YYNGEE. V gave up 5 bases and J gave up 8 bases; unmatched junction bases: 12. CDR3 size: 15 residues. CDR3 DNA: TGTGCCAGCAGTTACCCGGGACTAGGGATGGATGAGCAGTTCTTC. It specifies CASSYPGLGMDEQFF.

This rearrangement joins TRBV13 to TRBJ2-1, with 8 bases fitting TRBD1. This CDR3 has 15 residues. V was pared by 0 bases and J by 4 bases, with 2 bases of the junction left unmatched. Looked up from germline, CDR1 is PRHDT and CDR2 is FYEKMQ (reference sequence). CDR3 residues: CASSLGDRGYNEQFF. Here the CDR3 DNA reads TGTGCCAGCAGCTTAGGAGACAGGGGTTACAATGAGCAGTTCTTC. Drawing the rest from reference TRBV13 and TRBJ2-1, the complete variable domain is AAGVIQSPRHLIKEKRETATLKCYPIPRHDTVYWYQQGPGQDPQFLISFYEKMQSDKGSIPDRFSAQQFSDYHSELNMSSLELGDSALYFCASSLGDRGYNEQFFGPGTRLTVL.